The 26 T cell receptor beta chains below all came from one sample that was sequenced in a study of cytomegalovirus exposure and HLA in healthy donors. The PCR was carried out with 60 Vbeta primers and 13 Jbeta primers. Sequencing used immunoSEQ multiplex PCR; TCRdb keeps in-frame clones, though not all of them. The sample consists of under 200,000 clones, 77% of them appearing once. Sequencing used PBMCs. These receptors all stem from a woman aged 40 to 49 in good health and CMV-seropositive.

The chain joins TRBV2 to TRBJ2-1; tentatively, D is TRBD1 (6 bases). The V and J ends lost 3 bases and 10 bases respectively, with 10 bases between them. CDR1 SNHLY and CDR2 FYNNEI come from the germline V gene. CDR3 length: 12 amino acids. This CDR3 is CASSDRGGEQFF. DNA of the CDR3: TGTGCCAGCAGTGACAGGGGTGGGGAGCAGTTCTTC. Full variable domain (rest looked up from reference TRBV2 and TRBJ2-1): EPEVTQTPSHQVTQMGQEVILRCVPISNHLYFYWYRQILGQKVEFLVSFYNNEISEKSEIFDDQFSVERPDGSNFTLKIRSTKLEDSAMYFCASSDRGGEQFFGPGTRLTVL.

In this sample, this clone turned up a few times. This chain joins TRBV7-2 and TRBJ2-5; 11 nucleotides line up with TRBD2. J was trimmed by 7 bases and V by 5 bases; bases with no gene match: 12. The CDR3 covers 16 residues. CDR1 is SGHTA and CDR2 is FQGNSA in the germline V gene. CDR3 loop: CASSPSVTSGKWTQYF. The CDR3 DNA sequence: TGTGCCAGCAGCCCGTCCGTGACTAGCGGGAAGTGGACCCAGTACTTC.

V usage is TRBV5-6 and J usage is TRBJ1-6, with 8 bases matching TRBD1. Germline loops: CDR1 SGHDT, CDR2 YYEEEE. This CDR3 is 18 amino acids long. The ends lost 0 bases at V and 5 bases at J; junction bases unmatched: 10. The CDR3 protein is CASSLDTSGTGHNSPLHF. The CDR3 bases are TGTGCCAGCAGCTTGGATACGTCCGGGACAGGTCATAATTCACCCCTCCACTTT. Full variable domain (outside the CDR3, taken from reference TRBV5-6 and TRBJ1-6): DAGVTQSPTHLIKTRGQQVTLRCSPKSGHDTVSWYQQALGQGPQFIFQYYEEEERQRGNFPDRFSGHQFPNYSSELNVNALLLGDSALYLCASSLDTSGTGHNSPLHFGNGTRLTVT.

The J gene is TRBJ2-5, the V gene TRBV19; D might be TRBD2 (6 bases). Trimming pared 8 bases from V and 5 bases from J, leaving 18 bases between. The CDR3 loop spans 14 amino acids. Germline CDR1 LNHDA, CDR2 SQIVND (reference sequence). The CDR3 DNA reads TGTGCCAGTGGCCTAGGAGGGGAGAAGGAGACCCAGTACTTC. This codes for CASGLGGEKETQYF.

This clone was detected once. J is TRBJ2-2 and V is TRBV28; no clear D gene. The CDR3 sequence is 15 residues long. The V gene's germline CDR1 is MDHEN and CDR2 SYDVKM. V lost 3 bases, J lost 4 bases, and 12 bases lay in between. This CDR3 is CASSFRDFTTGELFF. The CDR3 coding sequence is TGTGCCAGCAGTTTCCGCGACTTCACCACCGGGGAGCTGTTTTTT.

This clone was found once. The sample carries other DNA sequences with the same CDR3. J is TRBJ2-1 and V is TRBV5-4; 9 bases are a match to TRBD2. Germline V gene lookup returns CDR1 SGHNT and CDR2 YYREEE (reference sequence). The CDR3 consists of 15 residues. The J segment lost 4 bases and the V segment lost 1 base, leaving 3 bases of the junction unmatched. CDR3 amino acids: CASSLTSGSYNEQFF. CDR3 sequence (DNA): TGTGCCAGCAGCTTGACTAGCGGGTCGTACAATGAGCAGTTCTTC.

V and J are TRBV18 and TRBJ1-1; the match to TRBD1 covers 8 bases. The germline V gene has CDR1 KGHSH and CDR2 LQKENI. CDR3 length equals 14 residues. Trimming at V came to 8 bases and at J to 4 bases, leaving 9 bases not matched to a gene. The CDR3 here is CASRPDREGTEAFF. The DNA of the CDR3 is TGTGCCAGCCGCCCGGACAGGGAGGGCACTGAAGCTTTCTTT.

The chain combines TRBV6-5 with TRBJ1-2, with TRBD1 identical over 7 bases. This CDR3 comprises 15 residues. The J segment lost 4 bases and the V segment lost 0 bases, leaving 5 bases of the junction unmatched. Germline V gene data show CDR1 as MNHEY and CDR2 as SVGAGI. The CDR3 loop is CASSYSRQGGYGYTF. The CDR3 DNA is TGTGCCAGCAGTTACTCGAGGCAGGGGGGCTATGGCTACACCTTC.

This sequence joins TRBV5-6 and TRBJ1-2, with a tentative D call TRBD1 (5 bases). This CDR3 has 11 amino acids. Germline V lookup: CDR1 SGHDT, CDR2 YYEEEE. V was pared by 4 bases and J by 9 bases, with 10 bases between. As DNA, the CDR3 is TGTGCCAGCAGCAACCGACAGAGCTACACCTTC. Protein product: CASSNRQSYTF.

The rearrangement joins TRBV5-1 to TRBJ1-1; 12 bases line up with TRBD1. J was trimmed by 3 bases and V by 4 bases; bases with no gene match: 10. Germline values: CDR1 SGHRS, CDR2 YFSETQ. There are 17 residues in the CDR3. CDR3 in DNA: TGCGCCAGCAGCCACGGGACAGGGGGCTTTCGGGACACTGAAGCTTTCTTT. Its protein is CASSHGTGGFRDTEAFF.

This clone occurred a few times. The chain has TRBV10-3 and TRBJ1-1, with D perhaps matching TRBD1 (6 bases). Germline values: CDR1 ENHRY, CDR2 SYGVKD. The V end lost 6 bases, the J end lost 7 bases, and 18 bases lay between the germline ends. The CDR3 spans 14 residues. The CDR3 loop reads CAISLGQLVGEAFF. In DNA form, the CDR3 reads TGTGCCATCAGCCTGGGACAACTGGTGGGTGAAGCTTTCTTT.

The chain combines TRBV5-4 with TRBJ1-2; 8 bases are shared with TRBD1. This CDR3 has 12 residues. Germline CDR1 SGHNT, CDR2 YYREEE (reference sequence). The CDR3 bases are TGTGCTTGGGGGGCAGGGGGCGACGGCTACACCTTC. It yields the protein CAWGAGGDGYTF.

The rearrangement links TRBV30 to TRBJ1-5; 8 nucleotides agree with TRBD1. The CDR3 has 15 residues. The J segment lost 2 bases and the V segment lost 3 bases, leaving 6 bases of the junction unmatched. Germline CDR1 and CDR2: GTSNPN and SVGIG (reference sequence). The CDR3 sequence is CAWSSGGLGNQPQHF. The CDR3 DNA reads as TGTGCCTGGAGCTCAGGGGGCCTAGGCAATCAGCCCCAGCATTTT. The variable domain in full, with the rest retrieved from reference TRBV30 and TRBJ1-5, is SQTIHQWPATLVQPVGSPLSLECTVEGTSNPNLYWYRQAAGRGLQLLFYSVGIGQISSEVPQNLSASRPQDRQFILSSKKLLLSDSGFYLCAWSSGGLGNQPQHFGDGTRLSIL.

The rearrangement links TRBV4-3 to TRBJ1-3, with no clear D. V lost 3 bases to trimming and J lost 1 base, with 28 bases between them. CDR1 and CDR2 (germline): LGHNA, YSLEER. CDR3 length equals 21 residues. CDR3 loop: CASSHSNWNLGGPLSGNTIYF. The CDR3, as DNA: TGCGCCAGCAGCCACTCAAACTGGAACCTCGGAGGTCCCCTATCTGGAAACACCATATATTTT.

V gene TRBV7-9 combines with J gene TRBJ1-1; D not certain. This CDR3 comprises 15 residues. V lost 2 bases, J lost 1 base, and 11 bases lay in between. Germline values: CDR1 SEHNR, CDR2 FQNEAQ (reference sequence). The chain's CDR3 is CASSLSAAPNTEAFF. CDR3 nucleotide sequence: TGTGCCAGCAGCTTAAGCGCAGCGCCGAACACTGAAGCTTTCTTT.

This clone showed up just a few times. This chain links TRBV30 with TRBJ2-5, with TRBD2 matching 10 bases. The CDR3 is made up of 17 amino acids. Losses at the gene ends were 1 base for V and 5 bases for J; bases not matched to a gene: 13. Germline V gene lookup returns CDR1 GTSNPN and CDR2 SVGIG (reference sequence). The DNA for the CDR3 is TGTGCCTGGAGTGCCCTAAATTTAGCGGGGGGTTGGGAGACCCAGTACTTC. Its protein is CAWSALNLAGGWETQYF. Variable domain in full (rest from reference TRBV30 and TRBJ2-5): SQTIHQWPATLVQPVGSPLSLECTVEGTSNPNLYWYRQAAGRGLQLLFYSVGIGQISSEVPQNLSASRPQDRQFILSSKKLLLSDSGFYLCAWSALNLAGGWETQYFGPGTRLLVL.

This chain connects TRBV4-3 to TRBJ2-3; TRBD2 matches at 9 bases. This CDR3 has 17 amino acids. CDR1 and CDR2 from the germline V gene are LGHNA and YSLEER. V was clipped by 4 bases and J by 1 base; unmatched bases: 9. The CDR3 nucleotides read TGCGCCAGCAGCCCCGAGGGTAGCGGGAGTGGCACAGATACGCAGTATTTT. Its translation: CASSPEGSGSGTDTQYF.

J is TRBJ1-2 and V is TRBV11-2; TRBD1 agrees at 7 bases. Trimming removed 5 bases from V and 6 bases from J; junction bases left unmatched: 6. In germline, CDR1 is SGHAT, CDR2 FQNNGV. This CDR3 has 13 amino acids. In DNA form, the CDR3 reads TGTGCCAGCAGCAAACCGCAGGGGGATGGCTACACCTTC. This codes for CASSKPQGDGYTF.

This rearrangement joins TRBV5-1 to TRBJ2-7, with 7 nucleotides matching TRBD1. This CDR3 is 16 amino acids long. The ends lost 1 base at V and 4 bases at J; junction bases unmatched: 11. From germline, CDR1 is SGHRS and CDR2 YFSETQ. CDR3 in amino acids: CASSLQTGAPAYEQYF. CDR3 sequence (DNA): TGCGCCAGCAGCTTGCAAACAGGGGCCCCCGCATACGAGCAGTACTTC.

This chain joins TRBV28 and TRBJ2-3; 7 bases are a match to TRBD1. CDR1 MDHEN and CDR2 SYDVKM come from the germline V gene. V dropped 5 bases and J dropped 4; count of bases not matched to a gene: 9. This CDR3 has 15 residues. The chain's CDR3 is CASSPNDRAPDTQYF. The CDR3 DNA sequence: TGTGCCAGCAGTCCCAACGACAGGGCACCAGATACGCAGTATTTT. Filled out from reference TRBV28 and TRBJ2-3, the complete variable domain reads DVKVTQSSRYLVKRTGEKVFLECVQDMDHENMFWYRQDPGLGLRLIYFSYDVKMKEKGDIPEGYSVSREKKERFSLILESASTNQTSMYLCASSPNDRAPDTQYFGPGTRLTVL.

V usage is TRBV5-6 and J usage is TRBJ2-7; D remains unclear. Trimming removed 3 bases at V and 0 bases at J, with 13 bases between. CDR3 length equals 15 residues. Germline V CDR1 and CDR2: SGHDT, YYEEEE. CDR3 bases: TGTGCCAGCAGCTACGTAGGTGGAGCCTCCTACGAGCAGTACTTC. Protein: CASSYVGGASYEQYF.

As regards this clone: At the DNA level, this CDR3 is encoded by other sequences in the same sample as well. The V and J genes are TRBV7-9 and TRBJ1-1; D uncertain. Trimming removed 1 base from V and 4 bases from J, with 13 bases in between. The CDR3 covers 15 residues. Germline V gene lookup returns CDR1 SEHNR and CDR2 FQNEAQ (reference sequence). CDR3 loop: CASSLEGPRGTEAFF. In DNA form, the CDR3 reads TGTGCCAGCAGCTTAGAAGGGCCCCGGGGCACTGAAGCTTTCTTT.

J is TRBJ2-2 and V is TRBV10-2; 12 bases are a match to TRBD2. The CDR3 spans 15 residues. Looked up from germline, CDR1 is WSHSY and CDR2 is SAAADI. Trimming removed 6 bases from V and 4 bases from J; junction bases left unmatched: 3. The CDR3 protein is CASRLAGGGTGELFF. The CDR3 coding sequence is TGCGCCAGCAGACTAGCGGGAGGTGGCACCGGGGAGCTGTTTTTT.

V gene TRBV4-1 combines with J gene TRBJ1-5; possibly TRBD1 for D (6 bases). V lost 4 bases and J lost 3, with 16 bases in between. Germline values: CDR1 MGHRA, CDR2 YSYEKL. CDR3 length: 16 amino acids. The CDR3 DNA reads TGCGCCAGCAGCCTTAACAGGGAAGCCTCCAATCAGCCCCAGCATTTT. Protein product: CASSLNREASNQPQHF.

The V gene is TRBV4-1, the J gene TRBJ2-2; D not certain. V lost 3 bases, J lost 1 base, and 9 bases lay in between. Germline loops: CDR1 MGHRA, CDR2 YSYEKL. CDR3 length: 15 residues. CDR3 sequence reads: CASSHWAGNTGELFF. The CDR3 coding sequence is TGCGCCAGCAGCCATTGGGCAGGGAACACCGGGGAGCTGTTTTTT.

This chain joins TRBV7-2 and TRBJ2-3; 9 nucleotides align to TRBD2. Germline CDR1 reads SGHTA; CDR2 reads FQGNSA. The CDR3 contains 16 residues. Germline trimming cut 4 bases from V and 5 bases from J; bases unmatched to any gene: 10. CDR3 region: CASSSRLPTSGDTQYF. For the CDR3, the DNA is TGTGCCAGCAGCTCCAGATTACCGACTAGCGGAGATACGCAGTATTTT. The variable domain in full, completed from reference TRBV7-2 and TRBJ2-3, reads GAGVSQSPSNKVTEKGKDVELRCDPISGHTALYWYRQSLGQGLEFLIYFQGNSAPDKSGLPSDRFSAERTGGSVSTLTIQRTQQEDSAVYLCASSSRLPTSGDTQYFGPGTRLTVL.